What follows is one TCR beta chain and its context. A read error may account for a junction end that differs from germline. PCR employed 60 Vbeta and 13 Jbeta primers. Profiled with immunoSEQ multiplex PCR; TCRdb holds only in-frame clones, not every one. The data hold more than 110,000 clones, with around 78% observed a single time. The sample comes from a study of cytomegalovirus exposure and HLA in healthy donors. Sequenced input: PBMCs. The TCR was taken from a male donor in good health and CMV-seronegative.

This CDR3 reads CASSPRTGLGGYPF. The CDR3 nucleotides are TGTGCCAGCAGCCCCCGGACGGGATTAGGTGGCTACCCCTTC. This sequence joins TRBV5-6 and TRBJ1-2; D not resolved. This CDR3 comprises 14 residues. Germline V gene data show CDR1 as SGHDT and CDR2 as YYEEEE.